A selection of T cell receptor beta chains follows, all from one sample in a study of molecular identifiers for immune sequencing clone quantification. TCRdb analysed the PCR reads with MiXCR anew, one entry per CDR3 protein. The data show approximately 320,000 distinct CDR3 sequences, roughly 24% seen once. Sequenced: naive CD8+ T cells from blood, with Jurkat cell RNA spiked in. Source of these receptors: a human donor in good health. Some libraries in this study had Jurkat cell RNA spiked in. Each CDR3 is given with its conserved first and last residue. Some rows mark clone size as missing; the rest say once, few, many or name a class of expanded clone.

clone_size j_call v_call cdr3_aa
many TRBJ1-1 TRBV29-1 CSVALAGTEAFF
many TRBJ2-3 TRBV7-8 CASSLRGGLTDTQYF
NA TRBJ2-1 TRBV19 CASTPMAGNYNEQFF
many TRBJ2-1 TRBV30 CAWTQRTDYNEQFF
few TRBJ2-3 TRBV7-8 CASSLSGGPKGTDTQYF
NA TRBJ2-7 TRBV3-1 CASSPSGAGYEQYF
NA TRBJ2-1 TRBV12-5 CASGFDGVKHSYNEQFF
NA TRBJ2-3 TRBV3-1 CASSPWEGGIRDTQYF
NA TRBJ2-7 TRBV27 CASSLTQGGTYEQYF
few TRBJ2-7 TRBV6-2/TRBV6-3 CASSSSLGVSYEQYF
many TRBJ2-3 TRBV28 CASSATGGADTQYF
NA TRBJ2-7 TRBV27 CASSILLAGSTREQYF
many TRBJ1-1 TRBV12-3/TRBV12-4 CASSPLVAEAFF
once TRBJ1-2 TRBV5-4 CASSFSDRGHYGYTF
many TRBJ2-3 TRBV29-1 CSDQAANTDTQYF
few TRBJ2-6 TRBV12-3/TRBV12-4 CASSFSLSLSGANVLTF
NA TRBJ2-5 TRBV4-3 CASSQGTGSQTQYF
few TRBJ1-1 TRBV6-1 CASGLQGLNTEAFF
many TRBJ2-2 TRBV29-1 CSVALVSGNTGELFF
few TRBJ1-4 TRBV27 CASSLSLGAAFNEKLFF
few TRBJ2-3 TRBV7-6 CASSLDLPDTRYF
many TRBJ2-5 TRBV6-5 CASIQQGQETQYF
few TRBJ1-2 TRBV20-1 CSARVGSNYGYTF
NA TRBJ2-6 TRBV5-4 CASSLREAGANVLTF
NA TRBJ2-7 TRBV20-1 CSASGGKYEQYF